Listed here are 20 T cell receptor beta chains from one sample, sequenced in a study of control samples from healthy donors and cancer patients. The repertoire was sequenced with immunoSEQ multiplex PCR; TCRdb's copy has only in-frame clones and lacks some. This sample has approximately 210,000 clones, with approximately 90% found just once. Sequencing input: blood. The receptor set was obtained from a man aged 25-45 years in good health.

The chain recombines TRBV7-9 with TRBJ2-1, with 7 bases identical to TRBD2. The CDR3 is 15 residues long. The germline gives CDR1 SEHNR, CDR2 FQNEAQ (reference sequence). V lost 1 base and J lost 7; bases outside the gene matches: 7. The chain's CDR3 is CASSLGGGNGNEQFF. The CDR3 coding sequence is TGTGCCAGCAGCTTAGGCGGGGGAAATGGGAATGAGCAGTTCTTC.

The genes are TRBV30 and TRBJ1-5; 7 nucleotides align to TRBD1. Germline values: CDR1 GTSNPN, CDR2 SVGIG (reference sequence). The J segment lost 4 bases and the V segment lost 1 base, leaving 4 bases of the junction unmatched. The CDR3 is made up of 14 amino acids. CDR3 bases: TGTGCCTGGAGTGGAACAGGGGCGAATCAGCCCCAGCATTTT. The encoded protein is CAWSGTGANQPQHF.

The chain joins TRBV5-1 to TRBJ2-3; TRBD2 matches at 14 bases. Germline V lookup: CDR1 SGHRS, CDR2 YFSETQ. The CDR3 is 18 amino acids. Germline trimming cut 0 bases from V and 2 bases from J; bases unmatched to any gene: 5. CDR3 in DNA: TGCGCCAGCAGCTTGGGAGGACTAGCGGGGGGAATCACAGATACGCAGTATTTT. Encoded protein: CASSLGGLAGGITDTQYF.

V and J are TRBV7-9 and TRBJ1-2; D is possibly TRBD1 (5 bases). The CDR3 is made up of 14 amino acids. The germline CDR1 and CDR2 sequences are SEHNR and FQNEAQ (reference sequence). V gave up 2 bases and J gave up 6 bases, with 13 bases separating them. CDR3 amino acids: CASSLKWQGDGYTF. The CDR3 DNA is TGTGCCAGCAGCTTAAAGTGGCAGGGCGATGGCTACACCTTC.

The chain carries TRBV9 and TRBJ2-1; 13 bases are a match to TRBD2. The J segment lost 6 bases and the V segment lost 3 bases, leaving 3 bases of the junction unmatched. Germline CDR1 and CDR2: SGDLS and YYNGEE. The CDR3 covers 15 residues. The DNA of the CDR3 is TGTGCCAGCAGCGCCGGACTAGCGGGGGTCAATGAGCAGTTCTTC. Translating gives CASSAGLAGVNEQFF.

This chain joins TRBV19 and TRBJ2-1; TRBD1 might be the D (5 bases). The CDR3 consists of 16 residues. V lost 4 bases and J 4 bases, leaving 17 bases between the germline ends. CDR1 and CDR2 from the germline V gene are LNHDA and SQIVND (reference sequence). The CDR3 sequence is CASSSFQGLVYNEQFF. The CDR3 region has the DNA TGTGCCAGTAGTAGCTTTCAGGGATTGGTTTACAATGAGCAGTTCTTC.

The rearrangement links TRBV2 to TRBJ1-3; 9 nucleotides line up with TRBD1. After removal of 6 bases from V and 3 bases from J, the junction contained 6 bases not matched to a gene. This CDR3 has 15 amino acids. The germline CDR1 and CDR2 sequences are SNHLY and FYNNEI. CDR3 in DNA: TGTGCCAGCAGAGCCGGGACAGGGAGTGGAAACACCATATATTTT. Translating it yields CASRAGTGSGNTIYF. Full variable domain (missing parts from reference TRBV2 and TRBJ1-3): EPEVTQTPSHQVTQMGQEVILRCVPISNHLYFYWYRQILGQKVEFLVSFYNNEISEKSEIFDDQFSVERPDGSNFTLKIRSTKLEDSAMYFCASRAGTGSGNTIYFGEGSWLTVV.

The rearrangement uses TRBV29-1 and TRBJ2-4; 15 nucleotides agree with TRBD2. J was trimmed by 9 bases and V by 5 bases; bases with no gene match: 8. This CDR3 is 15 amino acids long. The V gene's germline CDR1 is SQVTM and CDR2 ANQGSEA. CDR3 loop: CSVRTSGGAQGIQYF. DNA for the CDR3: TGCAGCGTTCGGACTAGCGGGGGGGCCCAGGGCATTCAGTACTTC.

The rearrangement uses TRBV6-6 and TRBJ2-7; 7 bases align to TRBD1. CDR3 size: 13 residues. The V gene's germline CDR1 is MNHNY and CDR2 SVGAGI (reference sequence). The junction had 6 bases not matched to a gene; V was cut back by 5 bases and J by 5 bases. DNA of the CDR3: TGTGCCAGCAGTCCGGGACAGATCCACGAGCAGTACTTC. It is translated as CASSPGQIHEQYF.

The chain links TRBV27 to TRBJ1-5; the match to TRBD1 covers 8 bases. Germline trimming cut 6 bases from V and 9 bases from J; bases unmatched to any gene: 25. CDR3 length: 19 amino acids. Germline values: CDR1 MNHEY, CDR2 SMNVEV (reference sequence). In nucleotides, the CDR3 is TGTGCCAGCAGCACGGCCCCTCCGAAGCCAGGGGGCCGGTTAGGGCCCCAGCATTTT. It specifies CASSTAPPKPGGRLGPQHF.

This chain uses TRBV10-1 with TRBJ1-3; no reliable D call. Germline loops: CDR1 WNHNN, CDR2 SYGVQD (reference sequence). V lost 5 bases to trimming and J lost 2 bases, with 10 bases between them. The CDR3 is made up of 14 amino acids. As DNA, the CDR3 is TGCGCCAGCAGTCCGACCGGGACTGGAAACACCATATATTTT. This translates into CASSPTGTGNTIYF.

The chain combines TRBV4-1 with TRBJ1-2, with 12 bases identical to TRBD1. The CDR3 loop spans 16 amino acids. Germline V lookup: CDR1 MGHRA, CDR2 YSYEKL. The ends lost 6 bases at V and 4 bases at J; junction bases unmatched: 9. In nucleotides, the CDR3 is TGCGCCAGCAGTAGCCCTGGGACAGGGGGCATCTATGGCTACACCTTC. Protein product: CASSSPGTGGIYGYTF.

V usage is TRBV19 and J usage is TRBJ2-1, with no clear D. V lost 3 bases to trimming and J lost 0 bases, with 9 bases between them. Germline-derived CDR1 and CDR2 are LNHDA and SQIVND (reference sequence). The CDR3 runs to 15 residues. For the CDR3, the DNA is TGTGCCAGTAGTATCTCCGGTAACTCCTACAATGAGCAGTTCTTC. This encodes CASSISGNSYNEQFF.

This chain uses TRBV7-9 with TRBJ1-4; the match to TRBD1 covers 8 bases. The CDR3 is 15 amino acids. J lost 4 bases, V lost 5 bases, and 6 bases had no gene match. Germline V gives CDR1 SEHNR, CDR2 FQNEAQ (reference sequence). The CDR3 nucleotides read TGTGCCAGCAGCCCGGGGACAGGCAATAATGAAAAACTGTTTTTT. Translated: CASSPGTGNNEKLFF.

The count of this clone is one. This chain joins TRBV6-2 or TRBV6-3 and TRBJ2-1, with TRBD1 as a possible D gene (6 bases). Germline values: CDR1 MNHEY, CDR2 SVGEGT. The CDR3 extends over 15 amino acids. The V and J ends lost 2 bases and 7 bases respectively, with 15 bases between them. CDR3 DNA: TGTGCCAGCAGTTACAGTACAGGGTCAAGGAATGAGCAGTTCTTC. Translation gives CASSYSTGSRNEQFF.

Here the CDR3 reads CASSLFGSSGGYTF. The CDR3 DNA follows: TGCGCCAGCAGCTTGTTCGGCAGCTCGGGTGGCTACACCTTC. This rearrangement joins TRBV5-1 to TRBJ1-2; D is unresolved. Looked up from germline, CDR1 is SGHRS and CDR2 is YFSETQ. V was clipped by 1 base and J by 7 bases, with 14 bases between them. The CDR3 has 14 amino acids.

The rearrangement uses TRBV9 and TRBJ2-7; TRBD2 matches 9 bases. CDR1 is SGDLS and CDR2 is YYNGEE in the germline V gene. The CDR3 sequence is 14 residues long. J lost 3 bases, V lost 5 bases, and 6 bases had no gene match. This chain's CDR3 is CASSQLSGGYEQYF. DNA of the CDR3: TGTGCCAGCAGTCAGCTTAGCGGGGGCTACGAGCAGTACTTC.

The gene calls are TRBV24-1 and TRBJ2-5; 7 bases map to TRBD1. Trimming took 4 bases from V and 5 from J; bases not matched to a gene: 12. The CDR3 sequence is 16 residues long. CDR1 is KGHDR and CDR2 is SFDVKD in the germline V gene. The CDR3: CATSDHNRQGKETQYF. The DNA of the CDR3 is TGTGCCACCAGTGACCACAACCGACAGGGAAAGGAGACCCAGTACTTC.

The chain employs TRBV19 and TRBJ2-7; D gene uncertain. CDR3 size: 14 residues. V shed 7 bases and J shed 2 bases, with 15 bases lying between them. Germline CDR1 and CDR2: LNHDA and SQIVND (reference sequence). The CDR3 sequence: CASTPSAGPYEQYF. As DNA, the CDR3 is TGTGCCAGTACCCCATCGGCAGGTCCCTACGAGCAGTACTTC.

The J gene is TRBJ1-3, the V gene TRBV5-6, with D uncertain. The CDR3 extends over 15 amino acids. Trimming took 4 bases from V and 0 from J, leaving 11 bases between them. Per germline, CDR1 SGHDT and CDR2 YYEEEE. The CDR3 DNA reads TGTGCCAGCAGCCCTGTGGCAGGCTCTGGAAACACCATATATTTT. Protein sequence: CASSPVAGSGNTIYF. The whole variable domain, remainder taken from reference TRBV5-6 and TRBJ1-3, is DAGVTQSPTHLIKTRGQQVTLRCSPKSGHDTVSWYQQALGQGPQFIFQYYEEEERQRGNFPDRFSGHQFPNYSSELNVNALLLGDSALYLCASSPVAGSGNTIYFGEGSWLTVV.